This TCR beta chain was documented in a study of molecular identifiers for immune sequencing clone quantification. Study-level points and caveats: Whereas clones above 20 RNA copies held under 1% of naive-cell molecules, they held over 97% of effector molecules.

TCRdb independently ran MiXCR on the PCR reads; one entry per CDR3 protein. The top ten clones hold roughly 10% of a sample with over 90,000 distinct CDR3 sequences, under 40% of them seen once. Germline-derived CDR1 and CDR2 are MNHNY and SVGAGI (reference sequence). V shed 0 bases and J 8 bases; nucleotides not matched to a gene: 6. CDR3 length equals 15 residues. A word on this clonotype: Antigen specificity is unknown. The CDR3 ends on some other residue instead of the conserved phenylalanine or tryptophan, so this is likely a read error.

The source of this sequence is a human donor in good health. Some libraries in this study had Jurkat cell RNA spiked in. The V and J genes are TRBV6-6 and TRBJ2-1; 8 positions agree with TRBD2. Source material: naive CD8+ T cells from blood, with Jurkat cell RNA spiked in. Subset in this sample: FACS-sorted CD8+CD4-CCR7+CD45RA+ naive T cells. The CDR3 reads CASSYSSGTSDEQFS. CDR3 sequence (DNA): TGTGCCAGCAGTTACTCTAGCGGGACCTCCGATGAGCAGTTCTCC.